This TCR beta chain derives from a study of control samples from healthy donors and cancer patients (dated by TCRdb to about 2020). Libraries came from the immunoSEQ multiplex PCR assay. TCRdb limited this immuneACCESS table to in-frame rearrangements with V and J called. A share of clones is missing; checked studies link under half to unresolved V genes, and the rest is unexplained. Present in this sample are around 120,000 clones, around 87% of which were seen just once. Jointly, the top ten make up 7% to 10% of the sample. This clone occurred once. This clone's antigen is unknown. Per-base qualities were not stored, and no clone one base away is much larger. Sequenced sample: blood. The origin of this receptor is a man in his forties in good health.

CDR3 reads: CASSLFNSGGNYGYTF. DNA sequence: TGTGCCAGCAGCTTATTCAATTCTGGGGGGAACTATGGCTACACCTTC. The chain is assembled from TRBV7-2 and TRBJ1-2, with TRBD1 perhaps the D gene, on 5 matching bases. The CDR3 covers 16 residues, taking in both the cysteine and the phenylalanine. Only the CDR3 portion is preserved as DNA: 48 bases, with reading frame beginning at the first base. V loses 2 bases, J loses 2 bases, and the germline ends lie 15 bases apart. According to the germline V gene, CDR1 reads SGHTA and CDR2 reads FQGNSA.